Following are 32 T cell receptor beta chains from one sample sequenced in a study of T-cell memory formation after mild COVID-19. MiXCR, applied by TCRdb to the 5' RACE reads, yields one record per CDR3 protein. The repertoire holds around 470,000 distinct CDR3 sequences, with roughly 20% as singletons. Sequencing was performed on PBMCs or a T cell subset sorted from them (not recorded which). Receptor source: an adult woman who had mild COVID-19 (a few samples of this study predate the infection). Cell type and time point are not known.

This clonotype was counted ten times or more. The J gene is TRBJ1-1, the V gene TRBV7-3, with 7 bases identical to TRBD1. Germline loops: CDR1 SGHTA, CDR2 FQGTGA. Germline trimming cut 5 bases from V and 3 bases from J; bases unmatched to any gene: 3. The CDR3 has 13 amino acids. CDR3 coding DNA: TGTGCCAGCAGCAAACAGGGGTACACTGAAGCTTTCTTT. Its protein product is CASSKQGYTEAFF.

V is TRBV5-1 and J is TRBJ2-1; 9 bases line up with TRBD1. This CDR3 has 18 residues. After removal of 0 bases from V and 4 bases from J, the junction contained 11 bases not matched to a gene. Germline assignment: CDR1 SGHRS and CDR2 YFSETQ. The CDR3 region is CASSLEPGGQGAYNEQFF. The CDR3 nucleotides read TGCGCCAGCAGCTTGGAACCCGGGGGACAGGGTGCTTACAATGAGCAGTTCTTC. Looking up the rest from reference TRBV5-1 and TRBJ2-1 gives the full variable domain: KAGVTQTPRYLIKTRGQQVTLSCSPISGHRSVSWYQQTPGQGLQFLFEYFSETQRNKGNFPGRFSGRQFSNSRSEMNVSTLELGDSALYLCASSLEPGGQGAYNEQFFGPGTRLTVL.

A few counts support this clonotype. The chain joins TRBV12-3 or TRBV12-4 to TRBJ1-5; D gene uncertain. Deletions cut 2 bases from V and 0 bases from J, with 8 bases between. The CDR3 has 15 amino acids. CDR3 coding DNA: TGTGCCAGCAGTTTATCTGACTTTAGCAATCAGCCCCAGCATTTT. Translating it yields CASSLSDFSNQPQHF.

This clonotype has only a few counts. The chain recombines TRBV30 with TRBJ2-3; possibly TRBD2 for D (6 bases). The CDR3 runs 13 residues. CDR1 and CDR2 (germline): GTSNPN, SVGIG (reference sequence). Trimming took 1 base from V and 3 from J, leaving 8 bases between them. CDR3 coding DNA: TGTGCCTGGAGTGCCGCGGGAACAGATACGCAGTATTTT. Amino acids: CAWSAAGTDTQYF.

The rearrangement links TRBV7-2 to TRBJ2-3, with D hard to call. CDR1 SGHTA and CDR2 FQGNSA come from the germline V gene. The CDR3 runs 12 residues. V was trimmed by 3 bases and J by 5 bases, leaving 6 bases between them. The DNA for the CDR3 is TGTGCCAGCAGCTTGAGGATAGATACGCAGTATTTT. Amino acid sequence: CASSLRIDTQYF. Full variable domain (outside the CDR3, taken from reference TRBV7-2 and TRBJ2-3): GAGVSQSPSNKVTEKGKDVELRCDPISGHTALYWYRQSLGQGLEFLIYFQGNSAPDKSGLPSDRFSAERTGGSVSTLTIQRTQQEDSAVYLCASSLRIDTQYFGPGTRLTVL.

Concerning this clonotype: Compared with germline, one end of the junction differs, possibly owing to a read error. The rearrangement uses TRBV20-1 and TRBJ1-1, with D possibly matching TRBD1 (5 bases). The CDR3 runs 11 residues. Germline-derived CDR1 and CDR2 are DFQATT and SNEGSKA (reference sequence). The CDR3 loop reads CSARVGGETFF. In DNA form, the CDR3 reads TGCAGTGCCAGAGTGGGGGGGGAAACTTTCTTT.

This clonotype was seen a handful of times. The CDR3 coding sequence is TGTGCCAGCACCCCATGGGCTAGCGGGGACGATGAGCAGTTCTTC. This codes for CASTPWASGDDEQFF. V is TRBV2 and J is TRBJ2-1; TRBD2 matches at 9 bases. V lost 7 bases, J lost 8 bases, and 12 bases stayed unmatched. CDR1 and CDR2 from the germline V gene are SNHLY and FYNNEI. The length of the CDR3 is 15 residues.

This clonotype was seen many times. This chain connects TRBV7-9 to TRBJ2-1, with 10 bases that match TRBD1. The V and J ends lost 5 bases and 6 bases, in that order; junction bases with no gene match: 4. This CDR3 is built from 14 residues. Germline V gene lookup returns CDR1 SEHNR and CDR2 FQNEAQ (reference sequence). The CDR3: CASSPWTGGNEQFF. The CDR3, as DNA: TGTGCCAGCAGCCCATGGACAGGGGGCAATGAGCAGTTCTTC.

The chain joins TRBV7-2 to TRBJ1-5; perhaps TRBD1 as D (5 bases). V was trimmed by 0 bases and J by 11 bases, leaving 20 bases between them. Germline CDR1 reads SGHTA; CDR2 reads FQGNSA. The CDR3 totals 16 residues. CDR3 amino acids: CASSLAPGGGMAAQHF. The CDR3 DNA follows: TGTGCCAGCAGCTTAGCGCCGGGTGGGGGTATGGCGGCCCAGCATTTT.

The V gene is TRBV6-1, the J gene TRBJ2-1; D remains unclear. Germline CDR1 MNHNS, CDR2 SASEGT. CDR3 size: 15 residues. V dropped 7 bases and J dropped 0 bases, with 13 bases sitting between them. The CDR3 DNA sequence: TGTGCCAGCACTCTTAGCCGTAACTCCTACAATGAGCAGTTCTTC. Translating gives CASTLSRNSYNEQFF.

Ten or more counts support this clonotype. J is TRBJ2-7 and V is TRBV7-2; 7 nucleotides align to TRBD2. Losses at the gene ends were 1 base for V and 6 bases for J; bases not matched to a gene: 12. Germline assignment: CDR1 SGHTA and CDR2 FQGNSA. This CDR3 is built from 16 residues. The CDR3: CASSLEGAGIATEQYF. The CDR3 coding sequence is TGTGCCAGCAGCTTAGAGGGAGCGGGAATTGCTACCGAGCAGTACTTC. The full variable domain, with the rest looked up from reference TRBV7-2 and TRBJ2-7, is GAGVSQSPSNKVTEKGKDVELRCDPISGHTALYWYRQSLGQGLEFLIYFQGNSAPDKSGLPSDRFSAERTGGSVSTLTIQRTQQEDSAVYLCASSLEGAGIATEQYFGPGTRLTVT.

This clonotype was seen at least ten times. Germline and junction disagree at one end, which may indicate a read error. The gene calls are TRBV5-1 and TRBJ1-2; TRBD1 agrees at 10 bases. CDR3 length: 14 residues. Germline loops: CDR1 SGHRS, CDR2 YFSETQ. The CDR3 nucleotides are TGTGCCAGCAGTGAGGGACAGGGGAGTTATGGCTACACCTTC. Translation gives CASSEGQGSYGYTF.

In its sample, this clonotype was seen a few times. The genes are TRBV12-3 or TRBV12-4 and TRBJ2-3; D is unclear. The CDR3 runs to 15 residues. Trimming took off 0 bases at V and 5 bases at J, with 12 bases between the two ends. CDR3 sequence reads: CASSLARLAGDTQYF. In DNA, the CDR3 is TGTGCCAGCAGTTTAGCGCGATTAGCAGGAGATACGCAGTATTTT.

The CDR3 DNA reads as TGTGCCAGCAGTTACCGCTGGGCCCCTAATGAGCAGTTCTTC. Protein sequence: CASSYRWAPNEQFF. The genes are TRBV6-5 and TRBJ2-1; D unresolved. The CDR3 contains 14 residues. The V gene's germline CDR1 is MNHEY and CDR2 SVGAGI. The V and J ends lost 2 bases and 7 bases respectively, with 12 bases between them.

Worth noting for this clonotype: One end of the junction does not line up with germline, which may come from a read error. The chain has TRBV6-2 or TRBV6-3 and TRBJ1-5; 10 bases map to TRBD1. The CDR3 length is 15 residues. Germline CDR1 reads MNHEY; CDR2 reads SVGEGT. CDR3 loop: CASSYRGTGDHPQHF. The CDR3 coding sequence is TGTGCCAGCAGTTACCGAGGGACAGGGGATCATCCCCAGCATTTT.

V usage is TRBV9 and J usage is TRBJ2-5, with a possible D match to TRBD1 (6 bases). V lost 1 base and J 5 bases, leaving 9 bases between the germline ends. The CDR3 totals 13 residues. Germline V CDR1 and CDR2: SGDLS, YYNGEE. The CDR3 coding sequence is TGTGCCAGCAGCGTAAATAGGGGGGAGACCCAGTACTTC. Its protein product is CASSVNRGETQYF.

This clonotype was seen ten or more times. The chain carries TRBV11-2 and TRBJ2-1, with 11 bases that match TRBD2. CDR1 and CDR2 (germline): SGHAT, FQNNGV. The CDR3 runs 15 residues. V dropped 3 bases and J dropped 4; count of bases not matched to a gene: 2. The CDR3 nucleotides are TGTGCCAGCAGCTTGACTAGCGGGGTATACAATGAGCAGTTCTTC. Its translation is CASSLTSGVYNEQFF.

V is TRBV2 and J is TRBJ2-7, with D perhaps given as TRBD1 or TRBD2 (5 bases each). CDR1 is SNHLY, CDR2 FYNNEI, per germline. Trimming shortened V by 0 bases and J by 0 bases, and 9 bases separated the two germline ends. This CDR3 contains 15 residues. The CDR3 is CASSEAPGPSYEQYF. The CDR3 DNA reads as TGTGCCAGCAGTGAAGCCCCGGGACCCTCCTACGAGCAGTACTTC.

The CDR3 region is CSAKREPGSYEWFF. The CDR3 region has the DNA TGCAGTGCTAAACGGGAGCCCGGGAGTTACGAGTGGTTCTTC. The gene calls are TRBV20-1 and TRBJ2-1, with D maybe TRBD2 (6 bases). The CDR3 covers 14 residues. The ends were cut back, 4 bases at V and 15 bases at J, with 25 bases in the middle. Germline CDR1 is DFQATT and CDR2 is SNEGSKA (reference sequence).

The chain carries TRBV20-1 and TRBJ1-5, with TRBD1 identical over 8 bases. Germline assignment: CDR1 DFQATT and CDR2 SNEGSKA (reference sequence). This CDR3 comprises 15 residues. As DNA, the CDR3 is TGCAGGCCAACAAACCCCAGGGGGCGGAATCAGCCCCAGCATTTT. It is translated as CRPTNPRGRNQPQHF.

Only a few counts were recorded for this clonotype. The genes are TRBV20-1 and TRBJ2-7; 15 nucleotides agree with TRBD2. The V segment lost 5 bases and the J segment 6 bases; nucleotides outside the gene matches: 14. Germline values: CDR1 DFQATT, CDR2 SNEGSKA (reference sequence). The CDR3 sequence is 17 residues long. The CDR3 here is CSASHPGLAGGVIEQYF. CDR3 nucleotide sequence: TGCAGTGCTTCTCACCCCGGACTAGCGGGAGGGGTTATCGAGCAGTACTTC.

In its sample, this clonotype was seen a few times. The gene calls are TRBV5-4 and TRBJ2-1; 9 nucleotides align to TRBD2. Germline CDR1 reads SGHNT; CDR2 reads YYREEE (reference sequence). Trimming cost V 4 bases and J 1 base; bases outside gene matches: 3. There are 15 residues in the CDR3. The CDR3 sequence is CASSLAGQSYNEQFF. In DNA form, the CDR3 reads TGTGCCAGCAGCCTAGCGGGACAGTCCTACAATGAGCAGTTCTTC. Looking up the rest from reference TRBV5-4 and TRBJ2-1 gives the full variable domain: ETGVTQSPTHLIKTRGQQVTLRCSSQSGHNTVSWYQQALGQGPQFIFQYYREEENGRGNFPPRFSGLQFPNYSSELNVNALELDDSALYLCASSLAGQSYNEQFFGPGTRLTVL.

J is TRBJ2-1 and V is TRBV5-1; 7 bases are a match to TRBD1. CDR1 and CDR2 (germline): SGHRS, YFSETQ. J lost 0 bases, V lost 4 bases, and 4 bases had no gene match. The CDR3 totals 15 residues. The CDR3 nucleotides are TGCGCCAGCAGCCAGAACAGGGGCTCCTACAATGAGCAGTTCTTC. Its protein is CASSQNRGSYNEQFF. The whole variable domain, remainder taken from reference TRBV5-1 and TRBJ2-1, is KAGVTQTPRYLIKTRGQQVTLSCSPISGHRSVSWYQQTPGQGLQFLFEYFSETQRNKGNFPGRFSGRQFSNSRSEMNVSTLELGDSALYLCASSQNRGSYNEQFFGPGTRLTVL.

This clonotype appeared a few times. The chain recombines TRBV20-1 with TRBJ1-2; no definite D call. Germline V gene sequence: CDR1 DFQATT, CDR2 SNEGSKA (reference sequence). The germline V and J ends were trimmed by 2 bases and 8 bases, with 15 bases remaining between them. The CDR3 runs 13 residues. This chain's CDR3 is CSARHPDQAGYTF. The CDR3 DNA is TGCAGTGCTAGACATCCTGACCAAGCCGGCTACACCTTC.

For the CDR3, the DNA is TGTGCCAGCAGTGAAGCTGGGGGCCTAGCCTACGAGCAGTACTTC. It yields the protein CASSEAGGLAYEQYF. The chain uses TRBV2 and TRBJ2-7, with a weak D call TRBD1 (6 bases). Deletions cut 0 bases from V and 2 bases from J, with 11 bases between. The germline CDR1 and CDR2 sequences are SNHLY and FYNNEI. The CDR3 contains 15 residues. Using reference TRBV2 and TRBJ2-7 for the parts outside the CDR3, the full variable domain is EPEVTQTPSHQVTQMGQEVILRCVPISNHLYFYWYRQILGQKVEFLVSFYNNEISEKSEIFDDQFSVERPDGSNFTLKIRSTKLEDSAMYFCASSEAGGLAYEQYFGPGTRLTVT.

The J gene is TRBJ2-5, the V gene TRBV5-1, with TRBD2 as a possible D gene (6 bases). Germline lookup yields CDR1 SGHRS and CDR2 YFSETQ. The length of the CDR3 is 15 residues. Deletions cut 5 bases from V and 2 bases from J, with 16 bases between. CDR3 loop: CASRSSGGEQETQYF. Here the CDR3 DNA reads TGCGCCAGCAGGTCCAGCGGCGGGGAACAAGAGACCCAGTACTTC.

The CDR3 DNA reads as TGTGCCAGTAAGGGACAGGGGGCGTGGGAGCAGTACTTC. Amino acid sequence: CASKGQGAWEQYF. V and J are TRBV11-2 and TRBJ2-7; 12 bases are shared with TRBD1. V was clipped by 9 bases and J by 7 bases; unmatched bases: 7. Germline V gene data show CDR1 as SGHAT and CDR2 as FQNNGV. This CDR3 comprises 13 residues.

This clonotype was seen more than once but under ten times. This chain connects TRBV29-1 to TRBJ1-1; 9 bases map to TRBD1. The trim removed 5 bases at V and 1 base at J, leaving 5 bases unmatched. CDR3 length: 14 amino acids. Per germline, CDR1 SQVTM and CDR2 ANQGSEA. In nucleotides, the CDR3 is TGCAGCGTTAGAGACAGGGGGAAGAACACTGAAGCTTTCTTT. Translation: CSVRDRGKNTEAFF.

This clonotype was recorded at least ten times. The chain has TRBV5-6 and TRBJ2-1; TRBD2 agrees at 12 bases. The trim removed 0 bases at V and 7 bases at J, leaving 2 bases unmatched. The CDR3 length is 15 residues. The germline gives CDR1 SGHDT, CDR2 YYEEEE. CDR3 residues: CASSLATSGGNEQFF. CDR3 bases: TGTGCCAGCAGCTTGGCGACTAGCGGGGGTAATGAGCAGTTCTTC.

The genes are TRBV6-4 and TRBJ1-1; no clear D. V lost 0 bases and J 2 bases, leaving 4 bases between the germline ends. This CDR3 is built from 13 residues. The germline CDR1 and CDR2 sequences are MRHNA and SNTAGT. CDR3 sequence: CASSDSENTEAFF. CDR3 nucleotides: TGTGCCAGCAGTGACTCGGAAAACACTGAAGCTTTCTTT.

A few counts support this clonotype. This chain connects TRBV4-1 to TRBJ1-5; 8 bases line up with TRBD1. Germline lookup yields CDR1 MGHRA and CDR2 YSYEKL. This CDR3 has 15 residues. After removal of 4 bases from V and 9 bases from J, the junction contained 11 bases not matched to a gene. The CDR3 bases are TGCGCCAGCAGCCGAACAGGGGGGGACAGTAGGCCCCAGCATTTT. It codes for CASSRTGGDSRPQHF.

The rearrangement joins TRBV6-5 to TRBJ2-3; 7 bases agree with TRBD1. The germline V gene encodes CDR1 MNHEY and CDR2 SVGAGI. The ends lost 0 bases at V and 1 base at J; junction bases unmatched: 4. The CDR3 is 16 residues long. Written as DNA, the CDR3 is TGTGCCAGCAGTTACTCCCCGGGACAGCGCACAGATACGCAGTATTTT. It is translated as CASSYSPGQRTDTQYF.